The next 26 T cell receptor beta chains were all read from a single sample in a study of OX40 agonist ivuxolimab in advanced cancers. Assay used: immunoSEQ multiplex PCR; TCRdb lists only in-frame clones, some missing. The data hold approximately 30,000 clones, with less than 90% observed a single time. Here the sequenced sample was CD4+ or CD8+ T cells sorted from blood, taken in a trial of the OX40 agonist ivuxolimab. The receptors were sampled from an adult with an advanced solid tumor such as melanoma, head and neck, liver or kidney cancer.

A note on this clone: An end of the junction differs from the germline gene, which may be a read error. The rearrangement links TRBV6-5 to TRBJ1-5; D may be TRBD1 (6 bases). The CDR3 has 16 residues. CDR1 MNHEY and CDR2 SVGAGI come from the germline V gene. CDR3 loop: CASSLRQDYSSQPQHF. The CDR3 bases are TGTGCCAGCAGTTTGAGACAGGATTATAGCAGTCAGCCCCAGCATTTT.

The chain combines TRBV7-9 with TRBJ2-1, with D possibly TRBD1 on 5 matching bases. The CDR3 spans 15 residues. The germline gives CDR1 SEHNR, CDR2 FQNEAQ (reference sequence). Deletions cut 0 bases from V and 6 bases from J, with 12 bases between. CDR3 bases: TGTGCCAGCAGCTTAGCGCACTATGGGGCCAATGAGCAGTTCTTC. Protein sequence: CASSLAHYGANEQFF.

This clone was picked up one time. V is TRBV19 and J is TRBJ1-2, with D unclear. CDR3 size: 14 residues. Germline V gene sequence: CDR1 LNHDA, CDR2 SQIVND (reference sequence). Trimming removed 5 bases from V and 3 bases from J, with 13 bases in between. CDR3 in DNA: TGTGCCAGTAGTGGCGGGCCCTCCTACTATGGCTACACCTTC. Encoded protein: CASSGGPSYYGYTF.

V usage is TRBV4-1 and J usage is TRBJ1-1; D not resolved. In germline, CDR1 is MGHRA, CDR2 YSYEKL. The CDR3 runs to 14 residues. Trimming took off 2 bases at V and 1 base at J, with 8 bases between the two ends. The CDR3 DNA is TGCGCCAGCAGCCAAATGGTTGGGAACACTGAAGCTTTCTTT. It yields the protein CASSQMVGNTEAFF.

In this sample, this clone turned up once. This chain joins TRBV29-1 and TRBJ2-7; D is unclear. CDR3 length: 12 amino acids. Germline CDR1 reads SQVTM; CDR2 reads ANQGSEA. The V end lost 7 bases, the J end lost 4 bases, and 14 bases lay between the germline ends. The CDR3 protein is CSAGYSTYEQYF. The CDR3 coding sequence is TGCAGCGCTGGGTATTCTACTTACGAGCAGTACTTC.

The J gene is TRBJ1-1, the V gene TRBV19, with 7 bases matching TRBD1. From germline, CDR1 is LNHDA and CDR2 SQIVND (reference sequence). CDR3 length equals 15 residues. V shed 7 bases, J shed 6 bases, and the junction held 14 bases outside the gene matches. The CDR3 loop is CASTSGTAVGPEAFF. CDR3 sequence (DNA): TGTGCCAGTACCTCCGGGACAGCAGTGGGCCCTGAAGCTTTCTTT. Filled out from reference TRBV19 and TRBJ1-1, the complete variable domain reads DGGITQSPKYLFRKEGQNVTLSCEQNLNHDAMYWYRQDPGQGLRLIYYSQIVNDFQKGDIAEGYSVSREKKESFPLTVTSAQKNPTAFYLCASTSGTAVGPEAFFGQGTRLTVV.

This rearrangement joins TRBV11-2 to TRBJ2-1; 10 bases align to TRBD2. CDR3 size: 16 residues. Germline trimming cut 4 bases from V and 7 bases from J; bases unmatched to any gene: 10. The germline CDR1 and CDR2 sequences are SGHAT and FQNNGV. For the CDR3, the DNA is TGTGCCAGCAGCTCTAGCGGGAGTTTAGGTCGAAATGAGCAGTTCTTC. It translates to CASSSSGSLGRNEQFF.

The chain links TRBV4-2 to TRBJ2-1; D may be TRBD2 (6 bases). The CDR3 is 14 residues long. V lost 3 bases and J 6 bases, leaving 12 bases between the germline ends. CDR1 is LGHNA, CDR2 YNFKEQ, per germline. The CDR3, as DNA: TGTGCCAGCAGCCATCCCCTAGCGCCCAATGAGCAGTTCTTC. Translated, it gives CASSHPLAPNEQFF.

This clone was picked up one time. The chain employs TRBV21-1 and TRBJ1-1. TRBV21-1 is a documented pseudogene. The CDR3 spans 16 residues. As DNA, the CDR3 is TGTGCCAGCAGCAGTTGGGCCACCCCAGCGGCGACTGAAGCTTTCTTT. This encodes CASSSWATPAATEAFF.

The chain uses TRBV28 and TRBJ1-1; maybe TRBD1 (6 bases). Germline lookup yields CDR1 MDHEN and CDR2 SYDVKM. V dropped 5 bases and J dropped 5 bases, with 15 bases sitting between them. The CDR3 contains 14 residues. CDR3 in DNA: TGTGCCAGCAGTCCGGGGGGGCGCCGGACTGAAGCTTTCTTT. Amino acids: CASSPGGRRTEAFF.

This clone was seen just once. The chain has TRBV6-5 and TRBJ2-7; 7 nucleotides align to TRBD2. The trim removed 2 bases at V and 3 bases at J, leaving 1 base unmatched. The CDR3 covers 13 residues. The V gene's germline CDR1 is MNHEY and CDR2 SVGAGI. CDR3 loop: CASSYGGDYEQYF. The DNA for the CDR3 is TGTGCCAGCAGTTACGGGGGGGACTACGAGCAGTACTTC.

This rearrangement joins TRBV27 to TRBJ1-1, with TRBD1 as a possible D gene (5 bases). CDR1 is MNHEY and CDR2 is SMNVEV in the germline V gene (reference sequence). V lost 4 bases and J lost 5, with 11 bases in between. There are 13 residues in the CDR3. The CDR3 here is CASSSGRGTEAFF. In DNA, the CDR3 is TGTGCCAGCAGTTCCGGACGGGGGACTGAAGCTTTCTTT.

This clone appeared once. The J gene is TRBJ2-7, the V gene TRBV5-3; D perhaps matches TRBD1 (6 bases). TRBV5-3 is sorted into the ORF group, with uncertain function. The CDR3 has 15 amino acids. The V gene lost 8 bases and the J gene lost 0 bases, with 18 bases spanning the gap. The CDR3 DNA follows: TGTGCCAGCACCTTCTCCGACAGGAGCTCCTACGAGCAGTACTTC. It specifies CASTFSDRSSYEQYF.

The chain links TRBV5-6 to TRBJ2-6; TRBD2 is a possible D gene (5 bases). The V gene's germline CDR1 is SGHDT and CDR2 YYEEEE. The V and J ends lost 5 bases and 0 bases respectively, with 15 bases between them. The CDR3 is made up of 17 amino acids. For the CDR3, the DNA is TGTGCCAGCAGTTCGGGGTGGGGAGACTCTGGGGCCAACGTCCTGACTTTC. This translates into CASSSGWGDSGANVLTF.

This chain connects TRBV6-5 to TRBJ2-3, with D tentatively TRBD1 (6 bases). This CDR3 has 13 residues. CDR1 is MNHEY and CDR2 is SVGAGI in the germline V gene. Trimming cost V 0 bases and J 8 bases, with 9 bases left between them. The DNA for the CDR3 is TGTGCCAGCAGTTACTCGGGGGCAGGTACGCAGTATTTT. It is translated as CASSYSGAGTQYF.

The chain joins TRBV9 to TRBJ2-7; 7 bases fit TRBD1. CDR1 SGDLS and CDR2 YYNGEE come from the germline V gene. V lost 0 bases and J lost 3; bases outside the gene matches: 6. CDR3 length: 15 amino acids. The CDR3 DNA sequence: TGTGCCAGCAGCGTAGGGACGGGACAGAGCTACGAGCAGTACTTC. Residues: CASSVGTGQSYEQYF. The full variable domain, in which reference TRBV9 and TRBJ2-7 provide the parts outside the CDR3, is DSGVTQTPKHLITATGQRVTLRCSPRSGDLSVYWYQQSLDQGLQFLIQYYNGEERAKGNILERFSAQQFPDLHSELNLSSLELGDSALYFCASSVGTGQSYEQYFGPGTRLTVT.

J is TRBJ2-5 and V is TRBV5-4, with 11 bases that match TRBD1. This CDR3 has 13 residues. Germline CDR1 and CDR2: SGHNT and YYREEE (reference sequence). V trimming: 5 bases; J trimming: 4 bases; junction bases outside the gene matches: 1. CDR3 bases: TGTGCCAGCAGGGGACAGGGGGGAGAGACCCAGTACTTC. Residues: CASRGQGGETQYF.

CDR3 sequence reads: CASSLSDSSTDTQYF. In DNA, the CDR3 is TGTGCCAGCAGTTTATCCGACTCTAGCACAGATACGCAGTATTTT. V gene TRBV27 combines with J gene TRBJ2-3; D not resolved. The CDR3 contains 15 residues. Germline CDR1 MNHEY, CDR2 SMNVEV (reference sequence). The V end was cut by 0 bases, the J end by 0 bases, with 7 bases between.

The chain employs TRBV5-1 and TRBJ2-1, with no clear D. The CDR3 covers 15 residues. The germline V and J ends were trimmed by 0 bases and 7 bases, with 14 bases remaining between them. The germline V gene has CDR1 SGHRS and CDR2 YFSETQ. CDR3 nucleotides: TGCGCCAGCAGCTTGGTGGCAGATCTTAGAAATGAGCAGTTCTTC. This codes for CASSLVADLRNEQFF.

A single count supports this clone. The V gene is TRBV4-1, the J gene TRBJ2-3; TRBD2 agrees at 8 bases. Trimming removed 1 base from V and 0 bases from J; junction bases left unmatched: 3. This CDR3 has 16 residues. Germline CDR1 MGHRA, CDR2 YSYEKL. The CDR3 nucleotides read TGCGCCAGCAGCCAAGTGGCTAGCGGGAGCACAGATACGCAGTATTTT. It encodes CASSQVASGSTDTQYF.

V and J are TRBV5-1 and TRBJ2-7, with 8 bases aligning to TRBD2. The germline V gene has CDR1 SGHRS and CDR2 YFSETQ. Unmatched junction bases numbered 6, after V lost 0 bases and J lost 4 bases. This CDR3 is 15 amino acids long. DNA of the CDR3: TGCGCCAGCAGCTTGGTGTCGGGAGGGTGGTACGAGCAGTACTTC. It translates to CASSLVSGGWYEQYF.

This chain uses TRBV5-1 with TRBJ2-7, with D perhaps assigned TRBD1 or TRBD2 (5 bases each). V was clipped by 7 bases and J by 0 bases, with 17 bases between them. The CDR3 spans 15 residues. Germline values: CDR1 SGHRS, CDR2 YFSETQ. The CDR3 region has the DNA TGCGCCAGCGCCCCGGGACCGACGAGCTCCTACGAGCAGTACTTC. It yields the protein CASAPGPTSSYEQYF. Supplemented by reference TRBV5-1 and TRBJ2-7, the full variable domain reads KAGVTQTPRYLIKTRGQQVTLSCSPISGHRSVSWYQQTPGQGLQFLFEYFSETQRNKGNFPGRFSGRQFSNSRSEMNVSTLELGDSALYLCASAPGPTSSYEQYFGPGTRLTVT.

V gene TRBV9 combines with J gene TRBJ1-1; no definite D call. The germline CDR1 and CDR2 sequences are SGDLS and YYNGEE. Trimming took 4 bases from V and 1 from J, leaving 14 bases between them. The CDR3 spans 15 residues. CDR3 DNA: TGTGCCAGCAGCCTCAAGGGCGACACGAACACTGAAGCTTTCTTT. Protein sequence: CASSLKGDTNTEAFF.

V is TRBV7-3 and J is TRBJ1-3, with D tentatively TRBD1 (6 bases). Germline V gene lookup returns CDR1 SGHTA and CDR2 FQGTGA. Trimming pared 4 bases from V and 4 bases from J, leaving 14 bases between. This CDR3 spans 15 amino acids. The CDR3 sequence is CASSSWGGGGNTIYF. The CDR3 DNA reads TGTGCCAGCAGCTCCTGGGGAGGGGGAGGAAACACCATATATTTT. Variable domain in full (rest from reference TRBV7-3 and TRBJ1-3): GAGVSQTPSNKVTEKGKYVELRCDPISGHTALYWYRQSLGQGPEFLIYFQGTGAADDSGLPNDRFFAVRPEGSVSTLKIQRTERGDSAVYLCASSSWGGGGNTIYFGEGSWLTVV.

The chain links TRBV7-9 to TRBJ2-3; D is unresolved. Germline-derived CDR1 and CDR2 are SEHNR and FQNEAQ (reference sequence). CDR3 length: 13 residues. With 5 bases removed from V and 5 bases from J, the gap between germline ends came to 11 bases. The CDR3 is CASSPGPGDTQYF. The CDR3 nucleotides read TGTGCCAGCAGCCCAGGACCGGGAGATACGCAGTATTTT.

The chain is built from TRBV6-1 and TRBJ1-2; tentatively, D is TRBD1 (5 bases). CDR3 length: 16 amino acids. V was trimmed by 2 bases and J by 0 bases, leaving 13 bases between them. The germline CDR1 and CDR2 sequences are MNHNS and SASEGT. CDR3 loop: CASSERGRVANYGYTF. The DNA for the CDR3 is TGTGCCAGCAGTGAAAGGGGTAGGGTGGCTAACTATGGCTACACCTTC.